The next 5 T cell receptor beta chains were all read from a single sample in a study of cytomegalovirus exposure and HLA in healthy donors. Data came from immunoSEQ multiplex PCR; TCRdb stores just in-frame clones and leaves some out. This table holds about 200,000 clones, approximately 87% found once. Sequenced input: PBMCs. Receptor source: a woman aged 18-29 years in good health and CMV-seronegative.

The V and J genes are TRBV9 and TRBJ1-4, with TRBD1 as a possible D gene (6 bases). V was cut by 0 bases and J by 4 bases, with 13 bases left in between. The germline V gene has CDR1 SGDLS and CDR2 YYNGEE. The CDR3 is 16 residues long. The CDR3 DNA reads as TGTGCCAGCAGCGTAGGGGGGACACCGAGTAATGAAAAACTGTTTTTT. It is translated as CASSVGGTPSNEKLFF.

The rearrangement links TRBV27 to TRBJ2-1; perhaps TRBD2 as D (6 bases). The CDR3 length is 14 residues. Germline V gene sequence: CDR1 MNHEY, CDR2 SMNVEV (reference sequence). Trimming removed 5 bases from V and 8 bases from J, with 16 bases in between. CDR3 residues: CASSPRLVGDEQFF. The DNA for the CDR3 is TGTGCCAGCAGTCCACGACTAGTGGGGGATGAGCAGTTCTTC.

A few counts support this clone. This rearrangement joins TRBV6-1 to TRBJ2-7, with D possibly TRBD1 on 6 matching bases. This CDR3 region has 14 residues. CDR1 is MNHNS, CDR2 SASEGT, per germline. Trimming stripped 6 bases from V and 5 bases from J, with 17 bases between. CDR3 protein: CASRVPGQQNEQYF. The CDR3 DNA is TGTGCCAGCAGAGTCCCGGGACAACAAAACGAGCAGTACTTC.

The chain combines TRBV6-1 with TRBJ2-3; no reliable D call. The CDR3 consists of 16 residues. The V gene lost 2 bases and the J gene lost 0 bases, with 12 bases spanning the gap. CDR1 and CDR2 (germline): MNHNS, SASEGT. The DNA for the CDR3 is TGTGCCAGCAGTGAATGGAGAGCAGATAGCACAGATACGCAGTATTTT. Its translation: CASSEWRADSTDTQYF.

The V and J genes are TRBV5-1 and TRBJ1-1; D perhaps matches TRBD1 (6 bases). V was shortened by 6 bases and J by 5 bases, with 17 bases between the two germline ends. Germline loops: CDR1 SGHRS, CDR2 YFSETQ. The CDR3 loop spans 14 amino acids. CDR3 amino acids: CASTYRAGMTEAFF. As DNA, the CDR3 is TGCGCCAGCACATACAGGGCCGGGATGACTGAAGCTTTCTTT.